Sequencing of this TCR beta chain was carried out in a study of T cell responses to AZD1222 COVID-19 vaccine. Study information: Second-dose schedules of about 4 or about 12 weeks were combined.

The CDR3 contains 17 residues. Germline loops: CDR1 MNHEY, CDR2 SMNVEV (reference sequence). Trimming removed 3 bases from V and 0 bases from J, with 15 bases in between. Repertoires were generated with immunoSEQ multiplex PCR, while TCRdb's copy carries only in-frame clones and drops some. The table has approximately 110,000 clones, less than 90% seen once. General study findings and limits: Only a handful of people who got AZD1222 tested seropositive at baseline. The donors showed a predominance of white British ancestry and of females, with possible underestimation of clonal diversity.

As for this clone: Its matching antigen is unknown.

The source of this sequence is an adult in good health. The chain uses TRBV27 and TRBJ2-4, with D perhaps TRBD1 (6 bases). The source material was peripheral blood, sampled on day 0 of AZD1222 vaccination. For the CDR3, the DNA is TGTGCCAGCAGTTTTACCGGGGACAACTTAGCCAAAAACATTCAGTACTTC. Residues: CASSFTGDNLAKNIQYF.